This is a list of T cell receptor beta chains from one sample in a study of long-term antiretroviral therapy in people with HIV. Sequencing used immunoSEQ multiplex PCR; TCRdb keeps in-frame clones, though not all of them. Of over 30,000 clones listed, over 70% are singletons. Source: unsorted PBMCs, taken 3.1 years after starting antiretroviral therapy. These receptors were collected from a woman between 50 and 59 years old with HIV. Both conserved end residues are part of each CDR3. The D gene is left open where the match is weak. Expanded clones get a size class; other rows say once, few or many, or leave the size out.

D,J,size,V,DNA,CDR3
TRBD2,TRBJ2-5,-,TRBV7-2,TGTGCCAGCAGCCTGCGACTAGCATGGGAGACCCAGTACTTC,CASSLRLAWETQYF
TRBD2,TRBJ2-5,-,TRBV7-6,TGTGCCAGCAGCTTTGGCGGGGGGGACCAAGAGACCCAGTACTTC,CASSFGGGDQETQYF
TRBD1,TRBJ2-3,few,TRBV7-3,TGTGCCAGCAGCTTGGGGACAGGGGCGGGCACAGATACGCAGTATTTT,CASSLGTGAGTDTQYF
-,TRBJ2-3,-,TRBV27,TGTGCCAGCGGGGTGACAGATACGCAGTATTTT,CASGVTDTQYF
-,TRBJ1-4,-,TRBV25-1,TGTGCCAGCAGGGCGACCCAGGGAGGTAGCGGTGAAAAACTGTTTTTT,CASRATQGGSGEKLFF
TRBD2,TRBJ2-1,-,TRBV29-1,TGCAGCGTGACCGGGACTAGCGGGGTTGGGCGCTACAATGAGCAGTTCTTC,CSVTGTSGVGRYNEQFF
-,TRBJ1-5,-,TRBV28,TGTGCCAGCAGCTCCCCTGGGGCGTCGAATCAGCCCCAGCATTTT,CASSSPGASNQPQHF
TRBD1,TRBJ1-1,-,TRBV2,TGTGCCAGCAGACAGAACAGGGGAGAAGCTTTCTTT,CASRQNRGEAFF
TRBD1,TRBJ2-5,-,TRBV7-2,TGTGCCAGCAGCCTCCTTACAGGGGGCGCGCAGACCCAGTACTTC,CASSLLTGGAQTQYF
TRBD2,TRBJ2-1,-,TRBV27,TGTGCCAGCAGTAGACTAGCGGCTGGAAATGAGCAGTTCTTC,CASSRLAAGNEQFF
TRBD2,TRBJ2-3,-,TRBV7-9,TGTGCCAGCAGTCGACTAGCGGGGGGGGCAGATACGCAGTATTTT,CASSRLAGGADTQYF
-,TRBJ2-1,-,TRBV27,TGTGCCAGCACCCACAGGGGGGGATACAATGAGCAGTTCTTC,CASTHRGGYNEQFF
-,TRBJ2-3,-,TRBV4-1,TGCGCCAGCAGCCAAGTCCCGGATACGCAGTATTTT,CASSQVPDTQYF
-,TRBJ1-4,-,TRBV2,TGTGCCAGCAGTGAAAAGGGGGTCGGGGGCAAGGATGAAAAACTGTTTTTT,CASSEKGVGGKDEKLFF
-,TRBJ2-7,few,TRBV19,TGTGCCAGTAGTATTCCCGGGGGCTACGAGCAGTACTTC,CASSIPGGYEQYF